Presented here are 27 T cell receptor beta chains from one specimen sequenced in a study of OX40 agonist ivuxolimab in advanced cancers. The table came from immunoSEQ multiplex PCR; TCRdb's copy has only in-frame clones and leaves some out. The sample yields roughly 12,000 clones, roughly 77% seen once. Sequencing used CD4+ or CD8+ T cells sorted from blood, obtained in a trial of the OX40 agonist ivuxolimab. The receptors originated from an adult with an advanced solid tumor such as melanoma, head and neck, liver or kidney cancer.

The genes are TRBV2 and TRBJ1-2, with 7 bases that match TRBD1. Looked up from germline, CDR1 is SNHLY and CDR2 is FYNNEI. This CDR3 is built from 14 residues. V lost 8 bases to trimming and J lost 6 bases; unmatched junction nucleotides: 12. The CDR3 DNA sequence: TGTGCCAGCGCGCGCGTAGGGGGCGCAGATGGCTACACCTTC. Protein sequence: CASARVGGADGYTF.

The chain joins TRBV10-3 to TRBJ2-3; tentative D call: TRBD1 (5 bases). This CDR3 is built from 15 residues. Trimming left V 3 bases short and J 0 bases short, with 10 bases between. Germline CDR1 and CDR2: ENHRY and SYGVKD. CDR3 DNA: TGTGCCATCAGTGAAGGCAGGACAAGCACAGATACGCAGTATTTT. It yields the protein CAISEGRTSTDTQYF.

V is TRBV5-1 and J is TRBJ2-4; a possible D gene is TRBD2 (5 bases). CDR1 is SGHRS and CDR2 is YFSETQ in the germline V gene. The CDR3 runs to 13 residues. V lost 3 bases and J 9 bases, leaving 13 bases between the germline ends. The CDR3 coding sequence is TGCGCCAGCAGCTCCATACGGGAAGGCATTCAGTACTTC. It codes for CASSSIREGIQYF.

This chain links TRBV27 with TRBJ2-7; possibly TRBD2 for D (6 bases). CDR1 is MNHEY, CDR2 SMNVEV, per germline (reference sequence). The V end was cut by 6 bases, the J end by 4 bases, with 7 bases between. The CDR3 extends over 11 amino acids. The CDR3 loop reads CASRGGYEQYF. The CDR3 region has the DNA TGTGCCAGCAGGGGAGGTTACGAGCAGTACTTC.

This clone turned up a few times. The rearrangement joins TRBV30 to TRBJ1-1; 8 bases match TRBD1. Germline-derived CDR1 and CDR2 are GTSNPN and SVGIG (reference sequence). The V gene end was trimmed by 2 bases and the J gene end by 11 bases; junction bases not matched to a gene: 10. The CDR3 has 13 amino acids. The CDR3 spells CAWSLGQGSVAFF. CDR3 DNA sequence: TGTGCCTGGAGTCTAGGACAGGGATCGGTCGCTTTCTTT. Combining the CDR3 with reference TRBV30 and TRBJ1-1 gives the whole variable domain SQTIHQWPATLVQPVGSPLSLECTVEGTSNPNLYWYRQAAGRGLQLLFYSVGIGQISSEVPQNLSASRPQDRQFILSSKKLLLSDSGFYLCAWSLGQGSVAFFGQGTRLTVV.

Only one count was recorded for this clone. The V and J genes are TRBV7-9 and TRBJ2-1; TRBD2 is a possible D gene (6 bases). The CDR3 loop spans 14 amino acids. Germline-derived CDR1 and CDR2 are SEHNR and FQNEAQ (reference sequence). The V end lost 0 bases, the J end lost 8 bases, and 11 bases lay between the germline ends. CDR3 loop: CASSLAGGMDEQFF. The CDR3 DNA is TGTGCCAGCAGCTTAGCTGGCGGGATGGATGAGCAGTTCTTC.

This chain connects TRBV4-1 to TRBJ2-5, with TRBD2 matching over 9 bases. With V trimmed by 6 bases and J by 2 bases, 7 bases remained unmatched. Germline V lookup: CDR1 MGHRA, CDR2 YSYEKL. This CDR3 has 15 amino acids. CDR3 loop: CASSQGLAVQETQYF. CDR3 nucleotides: TGCGCCAGCAGTCAGGGACTAGCAGTTCAAGAGACCCAGTACTTC.

The chain uses TRBV6-5 and TRBJ1-5; TRBD1 might be the D (6 bases). The CDR3 loop spans 15 amino acids. Per germline, CDR1 MNHEY and CDR2 SVGAGI. Trimming removed 7 bases from V and 3 bases from J, with 16 bases in between. The CDR3 coding sequence is TGTGCCAGCACTATGACGGGGGGGCCCAATCAGCCCCAGCATTTT. Translated, it gives CASTMTGGPNQPQHF.

This clone was recorded once. The chain joins TRBV6-5 to TRBJ1-2; 7 positions agree with TRBD1. CDR1 and CDR2 from the germline V gene are MNHEY and SVGAGI. CDR3 length equals 14 residues. V shed 2 bases and J 6 bases; nucleotides not matched to a gene: 6. CDR3 in DNA: TGTGCCAGCAGTTACCGACCAACAGGGGATGGCTACACCTTC. It yields the protein CASSYRPTGDGYTF.

This chain uses TRBV7-9 with TRBJ2-7; D might be TRBD2 (5 bases). The germline V gene has CDR1 SEHNR and CDR2 FQNEAQ (reference sequence). Trimming pared 5 bases from V and 6 bases from J, leaving 17 bases between. The CDR3 is 14 amino acids. The CDR3 DNA follows: TGTGCCAGCAGCCCCCCGGCGTCACGGGGCGAGCAGTACTTC. Encoded protein: CASSPPASRGEQYF. The variable domain in full, completed from reference TRBV7-9 and TRBJ2-7, reads DTGVSQNPRHKITKRGQNVTFRCDPISEHNRLYWYRQTLGQGPEFLTYFQNEAQLEKSRLLSDRFSAERPKGSFSTLEIQRTEQGDSAMYLCASSPPASRGEQYFGPGTRLTVT.

A remark on this clone: A clone one base away is much larger, so this may be a read error. The chain couples TRBV4-1 to TRBJ1-5, with D possibly being TRBD1 (5 bases). The V gene's germline CDR1 is MGHRA and CDR2 YSYEKL. The CDR3 is made up of 14 amino acids. The CDR3 DNA follows: TGCGCCGGCAGCCAAGATTACGGGACTCAGCCCCAGCATTTT. Protein: CAGSQDYGTQPQHF.

This clone was seen just once. This chain joins TRBV9 and TRBJ2-7; 7 bases map to TRBD1. The ends lost 5 bases at V and 5 bases at J; junction bases unmatched: 4. The CDR3 runs 12 residues. Looked up from germline, CDR1 is SGDLS and CDR2 is YYNGEE. The CDR3 protein is CASRHRGHEQYF. The CDR3 nucleotides are TGTGCCAGCAGGCACAGGGGCCACGAGCAGTACTTC.

The V call is TRBV5-8, the J call TRBJ2-5; unclear D gene. Trimming left V 4 bases short and J 5 bases short, with 9 bases between. Germline values: CDR1 SGHTS, CDR2 YDEGEE. The CDR3 consists of 12 residues. The CDR3 DNA reads TGTGCCAGCAGCGGGGAATGTGAGACCCAGTACTTC. This gives the protein CASSGECETQYF.

This chain uses TRBV4-2 with TRBJ2-1, with D tentatively TRBD2 (6 bases). The CDR3 is 16 amino acids. V dropped 0 bases and J dropped 2 bases, with 11 bases sitting between them. Germline CDR1 reads LGHNA; CDR2 reads YNFKEQ. CDR3 coding DNA: TGTGCCAGCAGCCAAGACACGGGAGAAGCCTACAATGAGCAGTTCTTC. Amino acid sequence: CASSQDTGEAYNEQFF.

This chain links TRBV11-1 with TRBJ2-7; no definite D call. The germline CDR1 and CDR2 sequences are SGHAT and FQDESV (reference sequence). CDR3 length: 13 residues. V lost 1 base, J lost 1 base, and 5 bases lay in between. The CDR3 reads CASSLGQSYEQYF. CDR3 in DNA: TGTGCCAGCAGCTTAGGCCAGTCCTACGAGCAGTACTTC.

The count of this clone is one. The chain joins TRBV5-4 to TRBJ2-7; no clear D. Germline V gene lookup returns CDR1 SGHNT and CDR2 YYREEE (reference sequence). There are 12 residues in the CDR3. The ends were cut back, 4 bases at V and 0 bases at J, with 5 bases in the middle. As DNA, the CDR3 is TGTGCCAGCAGCCTGAGCTCCTACGAGCAGTACTTC. Translation gives CASSLSSYEQYF.

The chain couples TRBV6-1 to TRBJ1-2; tentatively, D is TRBD1 (6 bases). Trimming stripped 5 bases from V and 8 bases from J, with 9 bases between. The germline gives CDR1 MNHNS, CDR2 SASEGT. CDR3 length equals 11 residues. CDR3 nucleotide sequence: TGTGCCAGCAGTCAGGGGTTAGGCTACACCTTC. Translating it yields CASSQGLGYTF.

The chain combines TRBV11-2 with TRBJ2-1; 7 bases line up with TRBD1. Germline V lookup: CDR1 SGHAT, CDR2 FQNNGV. This CDR3 contains 15 residues. V was clipped by 4 bases and J by 4 bases; unmatched bases: 7. The DNA for the CDR3 is TGTGCCAGCAGCTACCGGGACAGCTTTTACAATGAGCAGTTCTTC. This encodes CASSYRDSFYNEQFF.

The V call is TRBV5-1, the J call TRBJ1-4; D might be TRBD1 (5 bases). This CDR3 comprises 15 residues. Germline V CDR1 and CDR2: SGHRS, YFSETQ. Trimming stripped 4 bases from V and 0 bases from J, with 10 bases between. CDR3 bases: TGCGCCAGCAGCCTTGGGACTGCAACTAATGAAAAACTGTTTTTT. This encodes CASSLGTATNEKLFF.

The chain has TRBV5-1 and TRBJ2-7; 9 bases match TRBD1. Germline V gives CDR1 SGHRS, CDR2 YFSETQ. V gave up 3 bases and J gave up 4 bases; unmatched junction bases: 8. The CDR3 length is 15 residues. CDR3 bases: TGCGCCAGCAGCTCGCCGGGACAGGGCCATTACGAGCAGTACTTC. The encoded protein is CASSSPGQGHYEQYF.

The chain combines TRBV7-2 with TRBJ2-5, with a tentative D call TRBD2 (6 bases). The DNA end lines up better with TRBJ2-7; the J call may be wrong. Germline V gene lookup returns CDR1 SGHTA and CDR2 FQGNSA. The CDR3 length is 13 residues. The CDR3 loop reads CASSTGLLDEQYF. Written as DNA, the CDR3 is TGTGCCAGCAGCACGGGACTCCTGGACGAGCAGTACTTC.

V usage is TRBV11-2 and J usage is TRBJ1-2; D uncertain. Deletions cut 1 base from V and 4 bases from J, with 7 bases between. The CDR3 contains 13 residues. From germline, CDR1 is SGHAT and CDR2 FQNNGV. In DNA, the CDR3 is TGTGCCAGCAGCTTAGGGCGGACCTATGGCTACACCTTC. This sequence encodes CASSLGRTYGYTF.

The CDR3 nucleotides read TGTGCCAGCAGTCCCCATAGCGGGGCGAACACCGGGGAGCTGTTTTTT. Amino acids: CASSPHSGANTGELFF. This chain connects TRBV28 to TRBJ2-2; TRBD2 matches at 8 bases. V dropped 5 bases and J dropped 0; count of bases not matched to a gene: 5. The length of the CDR3 is 16 residues. CDR1 and CDR2 (germline): MDHEN, SYDVKM.

The chain carries TRBV6-1 and TRBJ1-1; D is uncertain. Germline loops: CDR1 MNHNS, CDR2 SASEGT. The CDR3 has 12 amino acids. Trimming took 7 bases from V and 1 from J, leaving 7 bases between them. The CDR3 protein is CASIRGNTEAFF. In DNA, the CDR3 is TGTGCCAGCATTCGGGGGAACACTGAAGCTTTCTTT.

In this sample, this clone turned up a few times. In nucleotides, the CDR3 is TGTGCCAGCAGCTTAGACGACAGTCGTATGCAGTTCTTC. Amino acids: CASSLDDSRMQFF. V and J are TRBV7-9 and TRBJ2-1; D is perhaps TRBD1 (5 bases). CDR1 and CDR2 from the germline V gene are SEHNR and FQNEAQ (reference sequence). The CDR3 has 13 residues. With 1 base removed from V and 12 bases from J, the gap between germline ends came to 13 bases.

The chain recombines TRBV5-6 with TRBJ1-2; D perhaps matches TRBD1 (5 bases). V shed 3 bases and J shed 2 bases, with 11 bases lying between them. There are 14 residues in the CDR3. CDR1 is SGHDT and CDR2 is YYEEEE in the germline V gene. This CDR3 reads CASSYWGVNYGYTF. The CDR3 nucleotides are TGTGCCAGCAGCTATTGGGGGGTGAACTATGGCTACACCTTC.

The gene calls are TRBV4-1 and TRBJ2-1; D is ambiguous. This CDR3 comprises 14 residues. From germline, CDR1 is MGHRA and CDR2 YSYEKL. V was shortened by 0 bases and J by 4 bases, with 7 bases between the two germline ends. The CDR3 coding sequence is TGCGCCAGCAGCCAAGATGGCAGATACAATGAGCAGTTCTTC. Translation: CASSQDGRYNEQFF.